These T cell receptor beta chains were read from a single sample in a study of CD8 T cells in Susac syndrome. Via MiXCR, TCRdb re-called the immunoSEQ multiplex PCR reads, giving one row per CDR3 protein. The top ten hold 0.55% to 0.75% of the sample, which has tens of thousands of distinct CDR3 sequences, 90% to 97% seen once. Specimen: CD8+ T cells from PBMCs. The source of these receptors is a human donor with Susac syndrome. Both conserved end residues are part of each CDR3. The order of the fields is D gene, CDR3 length, J gene, clone size, V gene, CDR3 DNA, CDR3 protein. A D gene is named only where the DNA matches it firmly. Not every row has a clone size; where given, it reads once, few, many or a size class.

D: TRBD2
length: 17
J: TRBJ2-1
size: -
V: TRBV29-1
DNA: TGCAGCGTTGAGCCTAGCGGGGGGCCAAGCTCCTACAATGAGCAGTTCTTC
CDR3: CSVEPSGGPSSYNEQFF

D: TRBD1
length: 15
J: TRBJ2-7
size: -
V: TRBV5-6
DNA: TGTGCCAGCAGCTTGGGGGGACAGGGCTCCTACGAGCAGTACTTC
CDR3: CASSLGGQGSYEQYF

D: -
length: 15
J: TRBJ2-5
size: -
V: TRBV14
DNA: TGTGCCAGCAGCCAAGGGTCAGGTTTTCAAGAGACCCAGTACTTC
CDR3: CASSQGSGFQETQYF

D: TRBD2
length: 15
J: TRBJ2-3
size: -
V: TRBV20-1
DNA: TGCAGTGCTAGTGGGGGGGATTACAACACAGATACGCAGTATTTT
CDR3: CSASGGDYNTDTQYF

D: TRBD1
length: 15
J: TRBJ1-1
size: -
V: TRBV18
DNA: TGTGCCAGCTCACCACTCGAGGGGGCAGACACTGAAGCTTTCTTT
CDR3: CASSPLEGADTEAFF

D: -
length: 14
J: TRBJ2-7
size: -
V: TRBV4-3
DNA: TGCGCCAGCAGCCAGGCCGACAGTTCCTACGAGCAGTACTTC
CDR3: CASSQADSSYEQYF

D: TRBD1
length: 14
J: TRBJ1-4
size: -
V: TRBV18
DNA: TGTGCCAGCATGACAGGGGCAACTAATGAAAAACTGTTTTTT
CDR3: CASMTGATNEKLFF

D: -
length: 14
J: TRBJ2-7
size: -
V: TRBV5-1
DNA: TGCGCCAGCAGCCAGCAGGACAGTGACTACGAGCAGTACTTC
CDR3: CASSQQDSDYEQYF

D: -
length: 12
J: TRBJ2-5
size: few
V: TRBV20-1
DNA: TGCAGTGCCCGGACTGGGGAAGAGACCCAGTACTTC
CDR3: CSARTGEETQYF

D: -
length: 14
J: TRBJ2-7
size: -
V: TRBV7-9
DNA: TGTGCCAGCAGCTTAGAAGGGCCCTTGGGTCGGCAGTACTTC
CDR3: CASSLEGPLGRQYF

D: TRBD1
length: 15
J: TRBJ1-2
size: -
V: TRBV4-3
DNA: TGCGCCAGCAGCCAGACCGGGACAGCTAACTATGGCTACACCTTC
CDR3: CASSQTGTANYGYTF

D: -
length: 11
J: TRBJ2-5
size: -
V: TRBV6-2/TRBV6-3
DNA: TGTGCCAGCAGTTACCGGTGGGATCGGTACTTC
CDR3: CASSYRWDRYF

D: -
length: 15
J: TRBJ2-3
size: -
V: TRBV4-2
DNA: TGTGCCAGCAGCCAAACTTCACTTAACGCAGATACGCAGTATTTT
CDR3: CASSQTSLNADTQYF

D: -
length: 12
J: TRBJ2-5
size: -
V: TRBV15
DNA: TGTGCCACCAGCAGAGATCAAGGCCAAGGGCACTTC
CDR3: CATSRDQGQGHF

D: -
length: 11
J: TRBJ2-1
size: -
V: TRBV4-1
DNA: TGCGCCAGCAGCACCGCGGATGAGCAGTTCTTC
CDR3: CASSTADEQFF

D: TRBD1
length: 15
J: TRBJ1-2
size: once
V: TRBV4-2
DNA: TGTGCCAGCAGCCAAGAAGGGGGACAGTACTATGGCTACACCTTC
CDR3: CASSQEGGQYYGYTF

D: -
length: 12
J: TRBJ2-1
size: -
V: TRBV5-4
DNA: TGTGCCAGCAGCCACTCGGGCGATGAGCAGTTCTTC
CDR3: CASSHSGDEQFF

D: -
length: 9
J: TRBJ2-5
size: once
V: TRBV27
DNA: TGTGCCAGCAGACTCGGCCAGTACTTC
CDR3: CASRLGQYF

D: -
length: 12
J: TRBJ1-2
size: -
V: TRBV29-1
DNA: TGCAGCGTCCGGACAGATTCGTATGGCTACACCTTC
CDR3: CSVRTDSYGYTF

D: -
length: 11
J: TRBJ2-7
size: -
V: TRBV30
DNA: TGTGCCGGGACATTCTCCTACGAGCAGTACTTC
CDR3: CAGTFSYEQYF

D: -
length: 14
J: TRBJ1-2
size: -
V: TRBV29-1
DNA: TGCAGCGTTGAAGCGGAGAGCCGTTACTATGGCTACACCTTC
CDR3: CSVEAESRYYGYTF

D: -
length: 13
J: TRBJ2-7
size: once
V: TRBV4-1
DNA: TGCGCCAGCAGCCAAGCCGACAGAGACGAGCAGTACTTC
CDR3: CASSQADRDEQYF

D: -
length: 14
J: TRBJ1-2
size: -
V: TRBV9
DNA: TGTGCCAGCAGCGTAGGACAGGCGGGCTATGGCTACACCTTC
CDR3: CASSVGQAGYGYTF

D: -
length: 13
J: TRBJ1-1
size: once
V: TRBV20-1
DNA: TGCAGTGCTAGAGATCCGAGGAACACTGAAGCTTTCTTT
CDR3: CSARDPRNTEAFF

D: -
length: 17
J: TRBJ2-2
size: -
V: TRBV5-4
DNA: TGTGCCAGCAGCTCTCCCGAGACACTCTGGGACACCGGGGAGCTGTTTTTT
CDR3: CASSSPETLWDTGELFF

D: -
length: 12
J: TRBJ2-7
size: -
V: TRBV28
DNA: TGTGCCAGCAGTTTAGACTTTTACGAGCAGTACTTC
CDR3: CASSLDFYEQYF

D: TRBD1
length: 15
J: TRBJ2-3
size: -
V: TRBV29-1
DNA: TGCAGCGTTGAACCCCTGGGACAGCTCACAGATACGCAGTATTTT
CDR3: CSVEPLGQLTDTQYF

D: TRBD1
length: 16
J: TRBJ1-5
size: -
V: TRBV20-1
DNA: TGCAGTGCTAGAGTTGAGCAGGGGGAGTGGAATCAGCCCCAGCATTTT
CDR3: CSARVEQGEWNQPQHF

D: TRBD1
length: 16
J: TRBJ2-6
size: -
V: TRBV30
DNA: TGTGCCTGGAGTGTAAAGGACAGGGCTGGGGCCAACGTCCTGACTTTC
CDR3: CAWSVKDRAGANVLTF

D: TRBD1
length: 16
J: TRBJ1-2
size: -
V: TRBV27
DNA: TGTGCCAGCAGTTTATCCGTGGGACAGAATGACTATGGCTACACCTTC
CDR3: CASSLSVGQNDYGYTF

D: -
length: 8
J: TRBJ1-1
size: -
V: TRBV20-1
DNA: TGCAGCCTAGGTGTAGCTTTCTTT
CDR3: CSLGVAFF

D: -
length: 15
J: TRBJ1-1
size: -
V: TRBV5-4
DNA: TGTGCCAGCAGCTTGACCGGGACGGGCCACACTGAAGCTTTCTTT
CDR3: CASSLTGTGHTEAFF

D: -
length: 14
J: TRBJ1-2
size: -
V: TRBV19
DNA: TGTGCCAGTACCACGGCGGCGGGGAACTATGGCTACACCTTC
CDR3: CASTTAAGNYGYTF

D: TRBD1
length: 15
J: TRBJ1-2
size: -
V: TRBV7-9
DNA: TGTGCCAGCAGCACCCCCGGGACAGGGGCTATGGGCTACACCTTC
CDR3: CASSTPGTGAMGYTF

D: -
length: 14
J: TRBJ1-4
size: once
V: TRBV20-1
DNA: TGCAGTGCTAGACCGGGATCAACTAATGAAAAACTGTTTTTT
CDR3: CSARPGSTNEKLFF

D: TRBD1
length: 15
J: TRBJ1-2
size: -
V: TRBV23-1
DNA: TGCGCCAGCAGTCAATCAGCGGACAGGGGGCAAGGCTACACCTTC
CDR3: CASSQSADRGQGYTF

D: -
length: 13
J: TRBJ2-7
size: -
V: TRBV5-6
DNA: TGTGCCAGCAGCCTTTGGGCGACTAGTGAGCAGTACTTC
CDR3: CASSLWATSEQYF

D: -
length: 12
J: TRBJ1-5
size: -
V: TRBV15
DNA: TGTGCCACCAGCACAGAAAATCAGCCCCAGCATTTT
CDR3: CATSTENQPQHF

D: -
length: 16
J: TRBJ1-2
size: -
V: TRBV20-1
DNA: TGCAGTGCTAGAGACCCTAGACAGGACTTAATATATGGCTACACCTTC
CDR3: CSARDPRQDLIYGYTF

D: -
length: 13
J: TRBJ1-1
size: -
V: TRBV29-1
DNA: TGCAGCGCCCGGGGGGGCAGGTACACTGAAGCTTTCTTT
CDR3: CSARGGRYTEAFF

D: -
length: 13
J: TRBJ2-7
size: -
V: TRBV11-1
DNA: TGTGCCAGCAGCGGCCACGCAGTTTACGAGCAGTACTTC
CDR3: CASSGHAVYEQYF

D: TRBD1
length: 14
J: TRBJ1-2
size: -
V: TRBV12-3/TRBV12-4
DNA: TGTGCCAGCAGCTCGGGACAGGGGCGGAGAGGCTACACCTTC
CDR3: CASSSGQGRRGYTF

D: TRBD1
length: 12
J: TRBJ1-1
size: -
V: TRBV30
DNA: TGTGCCTGGAGTCTACAGGGGGCGGCGGCTTTCTTT
CDR3: CAWSLQGAAAFF

D: -
length: 15
J: TRBJ2-3
size: -
V: TRBV5-1
DNA: TGCGCCAGCTCCCCGGACTTGCATGCGGGCGCTACGCAGTATTTT
CDR3: CASSPDLHAGATQYF

D: -
length: 18
J: TRBJ1-6
size: -
V: TRBV4-3
DNA: TGCGCCAGCAGCCAAGACCGCGGGCCCGGCGACCCTAATTCACCCCTCCACTTT
CDR3: CASSQDRGPGDPNSPLHF